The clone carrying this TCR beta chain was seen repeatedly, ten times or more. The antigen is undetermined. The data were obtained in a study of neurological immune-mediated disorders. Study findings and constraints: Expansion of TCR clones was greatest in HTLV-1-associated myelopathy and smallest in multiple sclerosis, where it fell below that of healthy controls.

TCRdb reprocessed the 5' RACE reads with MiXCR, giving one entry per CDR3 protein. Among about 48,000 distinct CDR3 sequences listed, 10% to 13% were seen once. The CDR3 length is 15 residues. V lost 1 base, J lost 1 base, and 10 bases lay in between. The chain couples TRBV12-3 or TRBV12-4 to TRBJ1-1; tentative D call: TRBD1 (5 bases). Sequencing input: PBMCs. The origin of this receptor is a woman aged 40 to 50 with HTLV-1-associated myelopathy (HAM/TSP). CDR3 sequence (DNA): TGTGCCAGCAGTTTAGGGCAGGGCAGGAACACTGAAGCTTTCTTT. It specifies CASSLGQGRNTEAFF.